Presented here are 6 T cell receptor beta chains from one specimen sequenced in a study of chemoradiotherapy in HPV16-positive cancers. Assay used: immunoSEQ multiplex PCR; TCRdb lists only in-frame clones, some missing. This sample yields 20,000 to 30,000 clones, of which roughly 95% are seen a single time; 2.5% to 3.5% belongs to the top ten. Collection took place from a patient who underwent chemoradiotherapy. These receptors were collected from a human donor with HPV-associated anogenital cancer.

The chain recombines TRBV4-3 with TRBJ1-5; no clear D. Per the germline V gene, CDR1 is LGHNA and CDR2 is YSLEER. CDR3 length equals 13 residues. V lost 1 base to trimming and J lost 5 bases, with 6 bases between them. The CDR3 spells CASSQALDQPQHF. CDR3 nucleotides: TGCGCCAGCAGCCAAGCTTTGGATCAGCCCCAGCATTTT.

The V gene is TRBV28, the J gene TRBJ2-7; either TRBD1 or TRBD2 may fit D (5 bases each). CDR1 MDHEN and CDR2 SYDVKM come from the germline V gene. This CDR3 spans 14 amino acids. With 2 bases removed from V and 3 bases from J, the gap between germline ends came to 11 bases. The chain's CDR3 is CASSLPQGVYEQYF. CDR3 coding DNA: TGTGCCAGCAGTTTACCCCAGGGAGTCTACGAGCAGTACTTC.

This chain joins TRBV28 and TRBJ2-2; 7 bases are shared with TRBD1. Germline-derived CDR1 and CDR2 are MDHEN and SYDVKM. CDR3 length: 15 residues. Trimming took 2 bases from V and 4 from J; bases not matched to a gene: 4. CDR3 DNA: TGTGCCAGCAGTTTACGGGACAGATTCACCGGGGAGCTGTTTTTT. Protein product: CASSLRDRFTGELFF.

The CDR3 protein is CATSRDRGPTWAGYEQYF. As DNA, the CDR3 is TGTGCCACCAGCAGAGATCGCGGGCCGACGTGGGCGGGTTACGAGCAGTACTTC. The chain is built from TRBV15 and TRBJ2-7, with D possibly matching TRBD2 (5 bases). Trimming shortened V by 0 bases and J by 4 bases, and 22 bases separated the two germline ends. CDR1 is LNHNV and CDR2 is YYDKDF in the germline V gene (reference sequence). The CDR3 is 18 residues long.

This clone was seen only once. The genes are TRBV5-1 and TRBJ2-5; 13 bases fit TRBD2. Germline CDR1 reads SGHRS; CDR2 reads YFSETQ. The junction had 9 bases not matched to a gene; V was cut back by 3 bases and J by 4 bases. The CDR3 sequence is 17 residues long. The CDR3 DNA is TGCGCCAGCAGCTCCAGGACTAGCGGGAGTCCCGGAGAGACCCAGTACTTC. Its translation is CASSSRTSGSPGETQYF.

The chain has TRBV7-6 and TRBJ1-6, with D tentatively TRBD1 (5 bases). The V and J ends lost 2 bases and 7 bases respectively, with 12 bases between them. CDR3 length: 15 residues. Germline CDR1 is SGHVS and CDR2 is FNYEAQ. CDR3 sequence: CASSLQIGANSPLHF. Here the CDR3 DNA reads TGTGCCAGCAGCTTACAGATCGGGGCGAATTCACCCCTCCACTTT.